The 12 T cell receptor beta chains listed next were all sequenced from one sample in a study of T cell repertoires in cytomegalovirus infection. Using its own MiXCR run on the reads, TCRdb lists one record per CDR3 protein. The sample yields about 770,000 distinct CDR3 sequences, around 29% seen once. The antigens these receptors bind are not known. Sequenced material: cultured CD8+ T cells from PBMCs, taken from culture after CMV antigen stimulation. The receptors originated from a human donor in good health (CMV status not recorded). Some clones in this sample may be carry-over from other donors' samples.

This clonotype was seen a handful of times. CDR3 amino acids: CASSLVSGQPLPYEQYF. The CDR3 coding sequence is TGTGCCAGCAGCTTAGTTTCGGGACAGCCCTTACCCTACGAGCAGTACTTC. This chain links TRBV7-9 with TRBJ2-7; 7 nucleotides agree with TRBD1. CDR3 length: 17 residues. CDR1 and CDR2 (germline): SEHNR, FQNEAQ (reference sequence). V was clipped by 1 base and J by 2 bases; unmatched bases: 11. The full variable domain, its missing parts supplied by reference TRBV7-9 and TRBJ2-7, is DTGVSQNPRHKITKRGQNVTFRCDPISEHNRLYWYRQTLGQGPEFLTYFQNEAQLEKSRLLSDRFSAERPKGSFSTLEIQRTEQGDSAMYLCASSLVSGQPLPYEQYFGPGTRLTVT.

This clonotype was recorded a few times. J is TRBJ2-3 and V is TRBV11-2; 8 positions agree with TRBD2. V was pared by 2 bases and J by 4 bases, with 2 bases of the junction left unmatched. Germline CDR1 reads SGHAT; CDR2 reads FQNNGV. The CDR3 length is 14 residues. The CDR3 DNA sequence: TGTGCCAGCAGCTTAACTAGCGGTTCAGATACGCAGTATTTT. This translates into CASSLTSGSDTQYF. The entire variable domain, with the rest obtained from reference TRBV11-2 and TRBJ2-3, is as follows: EAGVAQSPRYKIIEKRQSVAFWCNPISGHATLYWYQQILGQGPKLLIQFQNNGVVDDSQLPKDRFSAERLKGVDSTLKIQPAKLEDSAVYLCASSLTSGSDTQYFGPGTRLTVL.

This clonotype has more than one count but fewer than ten. CDR3 sequence reads: CASSQGDEQYF. The CDR3 bases are TGTGCCAGCAGCCAAGGGGACGAGCAGTACTTC. The chain uses TRBV3-1 and TRBJ2-7; D gene uncertain. The germline CDR1 and CDR2 sequences are LGHDT and YNNKEL (reference sequence). The length of the CDR3 is 11 residues. The V end lost 1 base, the J end lost 5 bases, and 3 bases lay between the germline ends.

The chain has TRBV5-8 and TRBJ1-2; possible D gene TRBD1, 5 bases. This CDR3 contains 17 residues. Looked up from germline, CDR1 is SGHTS and CDR2 is YDEGEE. Trimming took off 5 bases at V and 2 bases at J, with 22 bases between the two ends. The CDR3 sequence: CASSSPGLPGLNYGYTF. The CDR3 bases are TGTGCCAGCAGTTCCCCGGGACTCCCGGGACTAAACTATGGCTACACCTTC. Filled out from reference TRBV5-8 and TRBJ1-2, the complete variable domain reads EAGVTQSPTHLIKTRGQQATLRCSPISGHTSVYWYQQALGLGLQFLLWYDEGEERNRGNFPPRFSGRQFPNYSSELNVNALELEDSALYLCASSSPGLPGLNYGYTFGSGTRLTVV.

This clonotype came up a few times. The chain combines TRBV7-8 with TRBJ1-5, with D maybe TRBD1 (5 bases). Germline V gene lookup returns CDR1 SGHVS and CDR2 FQNEAQ. The V and J ends lost 5 bases and 1 base respectively, with 15 bases between them. There are 16 residues in the CDR3. CDR3 nucleotides: TGTGCCAGCAGCCCCATCATCGGGGGGAGCAATCAGCCCCAGCATTTT. This gives the protein CASSPIIGGSNQPQHF.

This rearrangement joins TRBV12-3 or TRBV12-4 to TRBJ1-1, with 11 nucleotides matching TRBD1. The CDR3 is 14 amino acids. Trimming at V came to 8 bases and at J to 1 base, leaving 3 bases not matched to a gene. CDR3 nucleotides: TGTGCCAGCGGGGACAGGGGGGAGAACACTGAAGCTTTCTTT. It specifies CASGDRGENTEAFF.

V and J are TRBV7-6 and TRBJ1-2; D might be TRBD1 (5 bases). Trimming cost V 7 bases and J 1 base, with 13 bases left between them. CDR3 size: 14 residues. Germline V CDR1 and CDR2: SGHVS, FNYEAQ. CDR3 nucleotide sequence: TGTGCCAGCACCGGGACCGCAGATAACTATGGCTACACCTTC. The encoded protein is CASTGTADNYGYTF.

The rearrangement joins TRBV25-1 to TRBJ2-5; 8 bases agree with TRBD1. J lost 1 base, V lost 4 bases, and 8 bases had no gene match. CDR3 length: 16 residues. Germline CDR1 reads MGHDK; CDR2 reads SYGVNS. The CDR3 reads CASSAPGQEIQETQYF. DNA of the CDR3: TGTGCCAGCAGTGCCCCGGGACAGGAGATCCAAGAGACCCAGTACTTC.

This clonotype was counted only a few times. This rearrangement joins TRBV25-1 to TRBJ1-2, with 12 bases fitting TRBD1. The CDR3 has 16 amino acids. CDR1 is MGHDK, CDR2 SYGVNS, per germline. V lost 3 bases and J lost 6; bases outside the gene matches: 8. The CDR3 loop is CASSENFGTGGHGYTF. Written as DNA, the CDR3 is TGTGCCAGCAGTGAGAACTTCGGGACAGGGGGCCATGGCTACACCTTC.

The V call is TRBV15, the J call TRBJ1-6, with D possibly TRBD1 on 5 matching bases. Germline CDR1 reads LNHNV; CDR2 reads YYDKDF (reference sequence). The CDR3 extends over 18 amino acids. The V end lost 2 bases, the J end lost 6 bases, and 20 bases lay between the germline ends. The CDR3 DNA reads TGTGCCACCAGCAGAAAGAAACAGCTCCTGACAGTTAATTCACCCCTCCACTTT. Protein product: CATSRKKQLLTVNSPLHF.

The chain carries TRBV7-9 and TRBJ1-1; 8 positions agree with TRBD1. The CDR3 is made up of 16 amino acids. Trimming took 4 bases from V and 6 from J; bases not matched to a gene: 13. Germline CDR1 SEHNR, CDR2 FQNEAQ (reference sequence). In nucleotides, the CDR3 is TGTGCCAGCAGCTCGTCCGGGACAGGAAAGATACCTGAAGCTTTCTTT. It yields the protein CASSSSGTGKIPEAFF. Using reference TRBV7-9 and TRBJ1-1 for the parts outside the CDR3, the full variable domain is DTGVSQNPRHKITKRGQNVTFRCDPISEHNRLYWYRQTLGQGPEFLTYFQNEAQLEKSRLLSDRFSAERPKGSFSTLEIQRTEQGDSAMYLCASSSSGTGKIPEAFFGQGTRLTVV.

This clonotype was observed at least ten times. V is TRBV6-1 and J is TRBJ1-5; 8 bases agree with TRBD1. V shed 7 bases and J 2 bases; nucleotides not matched to a gene: 10. CDR3 length: 16 residues. Per the germline V gene, CDR1 is MNHNS and CDR2 is SASEGT. The CDR3, as DNA: TGTGCCAGCACCCAATCGACAGGGGCCGGCAATCAGCCCCAGCATTTT. Protein product: CASTQSTGAGNQPQHF.